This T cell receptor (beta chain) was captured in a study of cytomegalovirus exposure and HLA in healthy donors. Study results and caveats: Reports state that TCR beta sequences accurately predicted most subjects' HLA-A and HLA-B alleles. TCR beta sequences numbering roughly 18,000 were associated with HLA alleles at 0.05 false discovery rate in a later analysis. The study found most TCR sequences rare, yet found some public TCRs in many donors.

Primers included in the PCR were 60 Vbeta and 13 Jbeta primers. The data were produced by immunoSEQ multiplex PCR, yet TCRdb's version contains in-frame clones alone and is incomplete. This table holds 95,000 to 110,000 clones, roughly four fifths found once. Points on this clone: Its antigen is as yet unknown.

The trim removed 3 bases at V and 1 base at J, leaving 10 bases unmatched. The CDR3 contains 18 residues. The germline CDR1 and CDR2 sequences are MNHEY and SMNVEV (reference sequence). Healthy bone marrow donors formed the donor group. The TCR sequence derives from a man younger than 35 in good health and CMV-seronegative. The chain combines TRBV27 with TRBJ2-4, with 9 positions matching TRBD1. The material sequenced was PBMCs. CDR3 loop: CASSFLGQGGRAKNIQYF. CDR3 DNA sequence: TGTGCCAGCAGTTTCTTGGGACAGGGAGGGCGGGCCAAAAACATTCAGTACTTC.